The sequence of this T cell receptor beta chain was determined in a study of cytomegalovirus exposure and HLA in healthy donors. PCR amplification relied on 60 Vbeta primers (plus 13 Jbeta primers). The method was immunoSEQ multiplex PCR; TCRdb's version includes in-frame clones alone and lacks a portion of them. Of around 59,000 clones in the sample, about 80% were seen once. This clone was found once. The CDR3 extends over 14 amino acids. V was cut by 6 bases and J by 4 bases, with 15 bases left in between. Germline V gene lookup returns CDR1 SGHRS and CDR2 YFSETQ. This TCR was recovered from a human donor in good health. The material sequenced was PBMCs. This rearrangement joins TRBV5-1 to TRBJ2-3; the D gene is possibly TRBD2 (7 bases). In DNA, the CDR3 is TGCGCCAGCAAGGTGGGGGGGCAGTCAGATACGCAGTATTTT. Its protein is CASKVGGQSDTQYF.